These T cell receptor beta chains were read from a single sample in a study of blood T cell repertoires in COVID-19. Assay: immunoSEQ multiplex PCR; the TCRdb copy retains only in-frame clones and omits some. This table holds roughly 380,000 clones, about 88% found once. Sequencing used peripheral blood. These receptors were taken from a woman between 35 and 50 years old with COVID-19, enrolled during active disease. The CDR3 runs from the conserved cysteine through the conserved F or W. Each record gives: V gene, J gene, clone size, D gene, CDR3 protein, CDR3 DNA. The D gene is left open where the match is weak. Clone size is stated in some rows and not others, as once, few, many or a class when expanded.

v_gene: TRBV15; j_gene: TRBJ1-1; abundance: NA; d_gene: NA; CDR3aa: CATSRVTGGTEAFF; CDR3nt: TGTGCCACCAGCAGAGTAACGGGGGGCACTGAAGCTTTCTTT
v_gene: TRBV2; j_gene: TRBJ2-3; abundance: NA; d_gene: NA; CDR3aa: CASRIGADTQYF; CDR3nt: TGTGCCAGCCGCATCGGGGCAGATACGCAGTATTTT
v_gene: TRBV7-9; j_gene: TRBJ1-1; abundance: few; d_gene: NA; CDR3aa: CASSSIVNTEAFF; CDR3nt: TGTGCCAGCAGTAGTATAGTGAACACTGAAGCTTTCTTT
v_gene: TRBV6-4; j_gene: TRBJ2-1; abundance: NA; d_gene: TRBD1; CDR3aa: CASGLPGQGYNEQFF; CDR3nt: TGTGCCAGCGGACTACCGGGACAGGGTTACAATGAGCAGTTCTTC
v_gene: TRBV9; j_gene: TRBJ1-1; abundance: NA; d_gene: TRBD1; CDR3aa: CASSAKDRANTEAFF; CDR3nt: TGTGCCAGCAGCGCTAAGGACAGGGCCAACACTGAAGCTTTCTTT
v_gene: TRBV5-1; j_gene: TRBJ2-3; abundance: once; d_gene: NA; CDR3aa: CASIEENTDTQYF; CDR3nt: TGCGCCAGCATAGAGGAGAACACAGATACGCAGTATTTT
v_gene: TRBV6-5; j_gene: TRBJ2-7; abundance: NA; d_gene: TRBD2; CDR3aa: CASRSGTTSYEQYF; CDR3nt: TGTGCCAGCAGGTCAGGGACTACTTCCTACGAGCAGTACTTC
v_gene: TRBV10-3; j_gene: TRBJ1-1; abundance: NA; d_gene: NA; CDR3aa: CAISESQAVNTEAFF; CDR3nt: TGTGCCATCAGTGAGTCGCAGGCTGTGAACACTGAAGCTTTCTTT
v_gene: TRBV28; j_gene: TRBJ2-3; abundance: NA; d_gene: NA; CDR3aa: CASIPLAGGNADTQYF; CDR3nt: TGTGCCAGCATTCCCCTAGCTGGAGGGAATGCAGATACGCAGTATTTT
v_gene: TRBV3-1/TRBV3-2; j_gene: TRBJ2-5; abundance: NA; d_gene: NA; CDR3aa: CASSLRTSQETQYF; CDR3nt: TGTGCCAGCAGCCTTAGGACAAGTCAAGAGACCCAGTACTTC
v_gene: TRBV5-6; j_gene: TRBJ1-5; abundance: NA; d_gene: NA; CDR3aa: CASSVSGASNQPQHF; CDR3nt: TGTGCCAGCAGCGTATCTGGGGCCTCCAATCAGCCCCAGCATTTT
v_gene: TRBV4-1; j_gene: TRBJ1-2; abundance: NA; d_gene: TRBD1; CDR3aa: CASSQDTTGGLYYGYTF; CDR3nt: TGCGCCAGCAGCCAAGATACGACAGGGGGCCTCTACTATGGCTACACCTTC
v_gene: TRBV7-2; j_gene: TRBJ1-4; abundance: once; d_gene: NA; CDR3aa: CASSPQGREKLFF; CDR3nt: TGTGCCAGCAGCCCGCAGGGGCGGGAAAAACTGTTTTTT
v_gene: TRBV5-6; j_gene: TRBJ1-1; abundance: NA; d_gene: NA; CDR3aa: CASSSDYRDLEAFF; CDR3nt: TGTGCCAGCAGCTCAGACTACAGGGACCTTGAAGCTTTCTTT
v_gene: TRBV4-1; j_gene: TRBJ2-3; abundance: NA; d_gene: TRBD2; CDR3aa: CASSQGPLAGGRADTQYF; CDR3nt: TGCGCCAGCAGCCAAGGACCTTTAGCGGGAGGAAGGGCAGATACGCAGTATTTT
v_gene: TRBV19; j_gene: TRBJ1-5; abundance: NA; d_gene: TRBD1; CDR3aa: CASELTGTDNQPQHF; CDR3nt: TGTGCCAGTGAACTGACCGGGACAGATAATCAGCCCCAGCATTTT
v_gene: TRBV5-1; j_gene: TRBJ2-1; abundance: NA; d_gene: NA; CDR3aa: CASSVGIDRYNEQFF; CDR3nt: TGCGCCAGCAGCGTGGGTATCGACAGGTACAATGAGCAGTTCTTC
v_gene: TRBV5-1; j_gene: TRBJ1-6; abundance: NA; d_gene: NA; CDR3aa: CASSQYNLLKFPLHF; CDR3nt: TGCGCCAGCAGCCAGTACAACCTCCTGAAGTTTCCCCTCCACTTT
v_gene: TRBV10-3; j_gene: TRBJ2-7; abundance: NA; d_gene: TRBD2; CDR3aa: CAISESIAGESYEQYF; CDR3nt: TGTGCCATCAGTGAGTCGATAGCGGGAGAGAGCTACGAGCAGTACTTC
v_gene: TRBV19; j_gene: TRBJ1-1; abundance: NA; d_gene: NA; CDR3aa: CASTPGWGTEAFF; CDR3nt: TGTGCCAGTACTCCAGGGTGGGGAACTGAAGCTTTCTTT
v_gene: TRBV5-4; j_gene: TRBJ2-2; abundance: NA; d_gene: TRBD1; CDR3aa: CASSLGQGYTGELFF; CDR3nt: TGTGCCAGCAGCTTGGGACAGGGGTACACCGGGGAGCTGTTTTTT
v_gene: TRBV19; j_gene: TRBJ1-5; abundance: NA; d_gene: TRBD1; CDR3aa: CASSRDSRSNQPQHF; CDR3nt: TGTGCCAGTAGTAGGGACAGTCGGAGCAATCAGCCCCAGCATTTT
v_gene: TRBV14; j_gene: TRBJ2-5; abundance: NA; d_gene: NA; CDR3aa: CASSQGWEGEETQYF; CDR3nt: TGTGCCAGCAGCCAAGGATGGGAGGGGGAAGAGACCCAGTACTTC
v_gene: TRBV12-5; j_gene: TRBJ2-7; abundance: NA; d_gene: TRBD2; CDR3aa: CASGLPLAGTSVFSPYEQYF; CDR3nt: TGTGCTAGTGGTTTGCCGCTAGCCGGGACTAGCGTCTTCTCTCCCTACGAGCAGTACTTC
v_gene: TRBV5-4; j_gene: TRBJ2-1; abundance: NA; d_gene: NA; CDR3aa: CASSLERASSYNEQFF; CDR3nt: TGTGCCAGCAGCTTGGAGCGGGCGAGCTCCTACAATGAGCAGTTCTTC
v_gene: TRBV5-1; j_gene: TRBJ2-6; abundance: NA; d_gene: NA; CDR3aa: CASSLGEGILSGANVLTF; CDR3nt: TGCGCCAGCAGCTTGGGAGAGGGCATTCTCTCTGGGGCCAACGTCCTGACTTTC
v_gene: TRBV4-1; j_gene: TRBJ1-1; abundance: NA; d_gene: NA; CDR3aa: CASSPSGGGHNTEAFF; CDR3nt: TGCGCCAGCAGCCCCTCCGGTGGGGGACACAACACTGAAGCTTTCTTT
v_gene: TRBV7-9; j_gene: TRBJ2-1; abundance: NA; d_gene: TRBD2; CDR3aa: CASSSTLRIAGFYNEQFF; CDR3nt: TGTGCCAGCAGCTCGACCCTCAGGATAGCGGGGTTCTACAATGAGCAGTTCTTC